This T cell receptor (beta chain) derives from a study of cytomegalovirus exposure and HLA in healthy donors. Per the germline V gene, CDR1 is MNHNS and CDR2 is SASEGT. The CDR3 has 19 residues. V lost 2 bases, J lost 0 bases, and 17 bases lay in between. Points from the study as a whole: Sequencing likely caused a cluster of highly shared sequence variants. Under in vitro conditions, three CMV-associated chains were confirmed as specific for CMV antigens. TCR beta chains numbering more than 150 were designated cytomegalovirus-associated.

60 Vbeta and 13 Jbeta primers were used in PCR. Using immunoSEQ multiplex PCR, the repertoire was profiled, and TCRdb retains in-frame clones only, with some absent. The sample holds tens of thousands of clones, 70% to 85% seen once. This clone has only one observation. Its matching antigen is unknown. This chain connects TRBV6-1 to TRBJ2-6, with D possibly being TRBD1 (5 bases). The sample consisted of PBMCs. This TCR came from a woman younger than 30 in good health and CMV-seropositive. The CDR3 DNA follows: TGTGCCAGCAGTGAACAACCCCCAGGGCTTTACTCTGGGGCCAACGTCCTGACTTTC. The encoded protein is CASSEQPPGLYSGANVLTF.